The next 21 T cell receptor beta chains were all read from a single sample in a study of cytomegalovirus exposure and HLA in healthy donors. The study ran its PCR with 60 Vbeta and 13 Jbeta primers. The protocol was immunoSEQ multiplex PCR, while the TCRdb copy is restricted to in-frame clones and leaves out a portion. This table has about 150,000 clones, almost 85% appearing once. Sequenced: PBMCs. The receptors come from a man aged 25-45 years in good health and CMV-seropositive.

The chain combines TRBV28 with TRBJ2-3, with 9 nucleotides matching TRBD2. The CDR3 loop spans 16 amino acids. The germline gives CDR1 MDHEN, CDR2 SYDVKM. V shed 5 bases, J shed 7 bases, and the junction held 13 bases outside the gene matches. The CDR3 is CASSPRLAGSVNTQYF. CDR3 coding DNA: TGTGCCAGCAGTCCCCGCCTAGCGGGATCTGTGAATACGCAGTATTTT. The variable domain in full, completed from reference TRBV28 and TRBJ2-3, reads DVKVTQSSRYLVKRTGEKVFLECVQDMDHENMFWYRQDPGLGLRLIYFSYDVKMKEKGDIPEGYSVSREKKERFSLILESASTNQTSMYLCASSPRLAGSVNTQYFGPGTRLTVL.

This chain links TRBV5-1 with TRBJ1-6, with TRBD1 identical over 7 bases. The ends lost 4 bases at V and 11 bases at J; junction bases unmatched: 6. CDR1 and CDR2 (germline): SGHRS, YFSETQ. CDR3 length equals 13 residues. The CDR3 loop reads CASSTDRETPLHF. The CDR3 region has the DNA TGCGCCAGCAGCACAGACAGGGAAACACCCCTCCACTTT.

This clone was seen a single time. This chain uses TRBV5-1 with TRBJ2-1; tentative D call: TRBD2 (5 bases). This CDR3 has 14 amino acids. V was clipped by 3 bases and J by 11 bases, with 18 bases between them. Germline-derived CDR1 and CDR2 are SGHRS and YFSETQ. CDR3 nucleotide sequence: TGCGCCAGCAGCTCCGACCCAGCGAGCGGTAAGCAGTTCTTC. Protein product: CASSSDPASGKQFF.

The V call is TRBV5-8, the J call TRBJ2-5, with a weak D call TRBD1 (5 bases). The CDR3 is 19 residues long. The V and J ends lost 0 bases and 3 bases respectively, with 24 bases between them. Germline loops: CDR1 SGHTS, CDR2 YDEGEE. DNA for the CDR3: TGTGCCAGCAGCTTGGGGAAGACAGCTCAGTTTTTTAACAAAGAGACCCAGTACTTC. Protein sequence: CASSLGKTAQFFNKETQYF.

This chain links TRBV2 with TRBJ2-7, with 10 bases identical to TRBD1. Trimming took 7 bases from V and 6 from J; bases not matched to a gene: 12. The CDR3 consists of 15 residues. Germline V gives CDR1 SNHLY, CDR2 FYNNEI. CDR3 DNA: TGTGCCAGCAAACGGGACAGGGGTTATCTGGGCGAGCAGTACTTC. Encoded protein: CASKRDRGYLGEQYF.

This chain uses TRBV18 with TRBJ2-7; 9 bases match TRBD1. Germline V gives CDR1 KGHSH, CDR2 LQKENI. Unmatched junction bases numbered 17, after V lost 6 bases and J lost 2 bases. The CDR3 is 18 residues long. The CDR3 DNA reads TGTGCCAGCTCCGTGGGGACAGGGAAGACCGGGTGGGCCTACGAGCAGTACTTC. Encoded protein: CASSVGTGKTGWAYEQYF.

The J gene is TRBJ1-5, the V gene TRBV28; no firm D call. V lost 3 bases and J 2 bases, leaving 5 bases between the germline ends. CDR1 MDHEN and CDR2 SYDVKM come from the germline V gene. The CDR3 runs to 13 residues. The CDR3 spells CASSFTGNQPQHF. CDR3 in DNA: TGTGCCAGCAGTTTTACTGGCAATCAGCCCCAGCATTTT.

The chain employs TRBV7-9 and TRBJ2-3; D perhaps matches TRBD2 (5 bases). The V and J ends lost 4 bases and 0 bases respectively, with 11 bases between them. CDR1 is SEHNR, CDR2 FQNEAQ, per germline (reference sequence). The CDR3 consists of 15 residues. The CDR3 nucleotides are TGTGCCAGCAGCTCTGAGGGCGGGAGCACAGATACGCAGTATTTT. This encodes CASSSEGGSTDTQYF.

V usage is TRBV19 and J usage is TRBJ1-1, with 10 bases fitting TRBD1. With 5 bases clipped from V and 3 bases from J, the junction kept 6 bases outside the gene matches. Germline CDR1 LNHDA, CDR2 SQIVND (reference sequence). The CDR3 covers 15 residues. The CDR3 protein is CASSSGQGKYTEAFF. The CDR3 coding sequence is TGTGCCAGTAGTTCGGGACAGGGGAAGTACACTGAAGCTTTCTTT.

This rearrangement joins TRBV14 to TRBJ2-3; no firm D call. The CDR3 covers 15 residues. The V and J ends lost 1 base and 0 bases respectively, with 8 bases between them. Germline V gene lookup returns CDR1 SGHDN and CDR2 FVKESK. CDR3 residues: CASSQGVASTDTQYF. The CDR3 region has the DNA TGTGCCAGCAGCCAAGGAGTAGCTAGCACAGATACGCAGTATTTT.

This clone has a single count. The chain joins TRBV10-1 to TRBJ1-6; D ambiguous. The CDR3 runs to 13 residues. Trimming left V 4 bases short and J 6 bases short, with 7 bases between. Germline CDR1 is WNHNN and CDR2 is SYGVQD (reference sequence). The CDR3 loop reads CASSVWSNSPLHF. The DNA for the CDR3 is TGCGCCAGCAGTGTTTGGAGTAATTCACCCCTCCACTTT.

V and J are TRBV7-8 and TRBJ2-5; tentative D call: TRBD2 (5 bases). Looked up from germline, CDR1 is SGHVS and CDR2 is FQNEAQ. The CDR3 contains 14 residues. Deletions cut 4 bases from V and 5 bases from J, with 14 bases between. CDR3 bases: TGTGCCAGCAGCTCGCAGGCCCCGGGGGAGACCCAGTACTTC. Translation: CASSSQAPGETQYF.

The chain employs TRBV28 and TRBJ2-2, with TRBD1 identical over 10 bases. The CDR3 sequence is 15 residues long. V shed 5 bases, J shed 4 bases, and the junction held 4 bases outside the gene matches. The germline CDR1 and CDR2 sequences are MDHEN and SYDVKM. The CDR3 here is CASSQTGGPTGELFF. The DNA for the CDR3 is TGTGCCAGCAGTCAGACAGGGGGCCCCACCGGGGAGCTGTTTTTT.

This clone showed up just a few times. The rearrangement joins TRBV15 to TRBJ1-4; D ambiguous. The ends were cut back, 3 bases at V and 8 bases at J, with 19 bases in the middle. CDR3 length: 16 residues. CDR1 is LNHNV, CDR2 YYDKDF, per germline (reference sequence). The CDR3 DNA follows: TGTGCCACCAGCAGCAGATCGGCAGAGGCCTGGGAAAAACTGTTTTTT. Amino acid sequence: CATSSRSAEAWEKLFF.

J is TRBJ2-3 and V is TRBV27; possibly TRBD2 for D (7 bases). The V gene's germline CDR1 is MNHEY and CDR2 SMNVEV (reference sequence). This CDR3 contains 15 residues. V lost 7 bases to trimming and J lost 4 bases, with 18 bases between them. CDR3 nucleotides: TGTGCCAGCACTCACCGACAGGCGGGGGCAGATACGCAGTATTTT. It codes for CASTHRQAGADTQYF.

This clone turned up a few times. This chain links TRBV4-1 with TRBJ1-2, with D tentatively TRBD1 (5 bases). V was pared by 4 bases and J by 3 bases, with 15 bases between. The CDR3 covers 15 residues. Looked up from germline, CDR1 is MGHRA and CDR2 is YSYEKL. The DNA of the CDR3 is TGCGCCAGCAGCCCCGAAACCGGGGGGTACTATGGCTACACCTTC. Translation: CASSPETGGYYGYTF.

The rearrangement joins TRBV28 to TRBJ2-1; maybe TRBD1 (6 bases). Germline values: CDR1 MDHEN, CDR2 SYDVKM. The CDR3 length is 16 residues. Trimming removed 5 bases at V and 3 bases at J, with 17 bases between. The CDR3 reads CASSTNRATVYNEQFF. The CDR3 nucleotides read TGTGCCAGCAGTACAAACAGGGCCACGGTCTACAATGAGCAGTTCTTC.

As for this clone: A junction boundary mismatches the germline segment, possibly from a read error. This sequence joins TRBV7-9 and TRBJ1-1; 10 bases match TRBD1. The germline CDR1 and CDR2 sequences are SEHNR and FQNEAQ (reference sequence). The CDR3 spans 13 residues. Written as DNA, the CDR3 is TGTTCCAGCAGCAATTTGACAGGGGGCGCATGTTTCTTT. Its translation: CSSSNLTGGACFF.

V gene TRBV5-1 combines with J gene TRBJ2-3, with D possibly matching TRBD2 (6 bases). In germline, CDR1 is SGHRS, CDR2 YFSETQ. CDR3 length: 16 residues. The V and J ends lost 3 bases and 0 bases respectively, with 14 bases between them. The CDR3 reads CASSSGTEVSTDTQYF. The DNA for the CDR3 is TGCGCCAGCAGCTCCGGGACTGAGGTTAGCACAGATACGCAGTATTTT.

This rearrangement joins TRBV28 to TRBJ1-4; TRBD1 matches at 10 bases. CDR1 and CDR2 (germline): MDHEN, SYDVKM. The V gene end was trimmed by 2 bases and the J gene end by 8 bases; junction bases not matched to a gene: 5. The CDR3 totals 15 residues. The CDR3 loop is CASSLGTGEEEKLFF. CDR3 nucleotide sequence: TGTGCCAGCAGTTTAGGGACAGGGGAAGAAGAAAAACTGTTTTTT.

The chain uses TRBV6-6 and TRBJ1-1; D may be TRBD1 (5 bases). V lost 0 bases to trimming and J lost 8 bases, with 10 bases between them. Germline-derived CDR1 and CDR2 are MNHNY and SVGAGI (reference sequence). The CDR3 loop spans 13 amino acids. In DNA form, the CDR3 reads TGTGCCAGCAGTTACTCGAGGGACTACGAAGCTTTCTTT. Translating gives CASSYSRDYEAFF.